This TCR beta chain was captured by sequencing in a study of cytomegalovirus exposure and HLA in healthy donors. The V end lost 4 bases, the J end lost 4 bases, and 18 bases lay between the germline ends. Germline V gene lookup returns CDR1 SGHDT and CDR2 YYEEEE. This CDR3 comprises 15 residues. This clone was seen more than once but under ten times. The PCR was carried out with 60 Vbeta primers and 13 Jbeta primers. Generated by immunoSEQ multiplex PCR, the TCRdb table keeps only in-frame clones and is missing some. This sample has approximately 97,000 clones, with 77% found just once. The source material was PBMCs. This clonotype originated in a male donor in good health and CMV-seropositive. The V call is TRBV5-6, the J call TRBJ2-7, with TRBD1 as a possible D gene (5 bases). As DNA, the CDR3 is TGTGCCAGCAGCCCCCTCACAGGCTCCGGATACGAGCAGTACTTC. This encodes CASSPLTGSGYEQYF.